This T cell receptor beta chain originates from a study of long-term antiretroviral therapy in people with HIV. Study-wide findings and caveats: Relative to control repertoires, HIV repertoires exhibited narrower CDR3 length ranges. Dominant in the repertoire at all time points were clones expanded before ART. An increase in diversity followed ART, yet levels stayed below transplant donor controls.

Investigators performed immunoSEQ version v3.0 at survey level. Produced via immunoSEQ multiplex PCR; TCRdb's table is partial and in-frame only. This table holds some 18,000 clones, about 91% found once. With respect to this clone: Its specificity is not known.

The study used samples holding roughly 0.85-11 million cryopreserved PBMC before DNA extraction. In germline, CDR1 is GTSNPN, CDR2 SVGIG (reference sequence). The CDR3 loop spans 11 amino acids. V was cut by 4 bases and J by 10 bases, with 10 bases left in between. This chain joins TRBV30 and TRBJ2-2; D unclear. This clonotype was sampled from a man aged 18 to 35 with HIV. The input for sequencing was unsorted PBMCs, taken 2.1 years after starting antiretroviral therapy. The CDR3: CAWKSQEELFF. CDR3 sequence (DNA): TGTGCCTGGAAAAGTCAGGAGGAGCTGTTTTTT.